The 23 T cell receptor beta chains reported below all come from one sample, sequenced in a study of shared clonotypes between healthy human individuals (dated by TCRdb to 2018 to 2021). Libraries came from the immunoSEQ multiplex PCR assay. The clones in this table, taken by TCRdb from immuneACCESS, are in-frame only. Not every clone is retained; where verified, under half of the shortfall comes from an unresolved V gene, and the cause of the rest is unknown. The sample table shows hundreds of thousands of clones, and approximately 96% are seen once. The ten largest make up about 0.12% of the sample. CD8 naive samples consisted of CD45RO-negative cells that were positively selected for CCR7, yielding a CD45RA+CCR7+ population without TemRA cells. Sequenced: naive CD8+ T cells sorted from blood. In light of the paper, this sample's cell subset or site label describes: CD45RA+CCR7+. The receptors were gathered from a woman aged 25-40 years in good health.

Regarding this clone: This specimen includes other DNA sequences encoding the same CDR3. The J gene is TRBJ2-7, the V gene TRBV4-1; possible D gene TRBD1, 5 bases. Between the trimmed V and J ends, which lost 0 bases and 4 bases, there was a span of 7 bases. The CDR3 is 13 residues long. Germline lookup yields CDR1 MGHRA and CDR2 YSYEKL. The CDR3 nucleotides read TGCGCCAGCAGCCAAGATAGGGGATACGAGCAGTACTTC. It translates to CASSQDRGYEQYF.

The chain is built from TRBV27 and TRBJ2-1; 8 nucleotides line up with TRBD2. J lost 6 bases, V lost 4 bases, and 23 bases had no gene match. From germline, CDR1 is MNHEY and CDR2 SMNVEV (reference sequence). This CDR3 has 20 residues. CDR3 sequence reads: CASSSHRALNTLAGLNEQFF. In nucleotides, the CDR3 is TGTGCCAGCAGTTCCCACCGGGCCCTGAATACTCTAGCGGGTCTCAATGAGCAGTTCTTC.

V and J are TRBV5-6 and TRBJ2-1; 11 nucleotides align to TRBD1. Germline V gives CDR1 SGHDT, CDR2 YYEEEE. V shed 7 bases and J 7 bases; nucleotides not matched to a gene: 10. The CDR3 loop spans 15 amino acids. This CDR3 reads CASGDGTGGLNEQFF. For the CDR3, the DNA is TGTGCCAGCGGCGACGGGACAGGGGGTTTAAATGAGCAGTTCTTC.

Note on this clone: The same CDR3 can be traced to other DNA sequences in this sample. This chain uses TRBV28 with TRBJ2-7; TRBD2 agrees at 8 bases. With V trimmed by 5 bases and J by 3 bases, 6 bases remained unmatched. This CDR3 region has 14 residues. Germline-derived CDR1 and CDR2 are MDHEN and SYDVKM. The CDR3 sequence: CASSLTSGDYEQYF. CDR3 in DNA: TGTGCCAGCAGTCTTACTAGCGGAGACTACGAGCAGTACTTC.

This chain joins TRBV28 and TRBJ2-7, with 7 bases fitting TRBD2. Germline CDR1 is MDHEN and CDR2 is SYDVKM. The CDR3 totals 14 residues. The V segment lost 4 bases and the J segment 3 bases; nucleotides outside the gene matches: 6. CDR3 sequence: CASSSGLLFYEQYF. The CDR3 DNA is TGTGCCAGCAGTTCGGGACTACTCTTCTACGAGCAGTACTTC.

The chain has TRBV21-1 and TRBJ1-5. TRBV21-1 is a documented pseudogene. The CDR3 totals 15 residues. Here the CDR3 DNA reads TGTGCCAGCAGCAAAACAAGTAGGAGCAATCAGCCCCAGCATTTT. It is translated as CASSKTSRSNQPQHF.

The chain links TRBV5-6 to TRBJ2-3; the D gene is possibly TRBD2 (5 bases). Looked up from germline, CDR1 is SGHDT and CDR2 is YYEEEE. V was clipped by 2 bases and J by 2 bases, with 12 bases between them. This CDR3 region has 15 residues. CDR3 amino acids: CASSFLRALTDTQYF. CDR3 DNA sequence: TGTGCCAGCAGCTTTTTGCGGGCTCTCACAGATACGCAGTATTTT.

CDR3 nucleotide sequence: TGTGCCAGCAGCACCCGACAGGGCTCTGGAAACACCATATATTTT. This gives the protein CASSTRQGSGNTIYF. The V gene is TRBV9, the J gene TRBJ1-3; 7 nucleotides match TRBD1. CDR3 size: 15 residues. CDR1 and CDR2 (germline): SGDLS, YYNGEE. J was trimmed by 0 bases and V by 4 bases; bases with no gene match: 4. Looking up the rest from reference TRBV9 and TRBJ1-3 gives the full variable domain: DSGVTQTPKHLITATGQRVTLRCSPRSGDLSVYWYQQSLDQGLQFLIQYYNGEERAKGNILERFSAQQFPDLHSELNLSSLELGDSALYFCASSTRQGSGNTIYFGEGSWLTVV.

This clone has only a few counts. The V gene is TRBV7-9, the J gene TRBJ2-7, with 9 bases identical to TRBD1. CDR3 length equals 11 residues. Germline V CDR1 and CDR2: SEHNR, FQNEAQ (reference sequence). V was clipped by 10 bases and J by 6 bases; unmatched bases: 4. This CDR3 reads CATRTGAEQYF. The CDR3 DNA reads as TGTGCCACCCGGACAGGGGCCGAGCAGTACTTC.

This clone was seen just once. The J gene is TRBJ2-1, the V gene TRBV2; the D is unclear. Germline V gene sequence: CDR1 SNHLY, CDR2 FYNNEI. With 4 bases removed from V and 6 bases from J, the gap between germline ends came to 7 bases. The CDR3 is 12 amino acids. The CDR3, as DNA: TGTGCCAGCAGTGGACGGAGCAATGAGCAGTTCTTC. Its protein product is CASSGRSNEQFF.

The V and J genes are TRBV10-3 and TRBJ2-2, with a tentative D call TRBD2 (6 bases). Germline lookup yields CDR1 ENHRY and CDR2 SYGVKD. V lost 9 bases, J lost 5 bases, and 16 bases lay in between. The CDR3 runs to 14 residues. The CDR3: CAIGSTGETGELFF. In DNA form, the CDR3 reads TGTGCCATAGGTTCTACGGGAGAGACCGGGGAGCTGTTTTTT.

The V gene is TRBV11-2, the J gene TRBJ2-7; the D is unclear. The CDR3 loop spans 14 amino acids. CDR1 and CDR2 from the germline V gene are SGHAT and FQNNGV. Trimming removed 0 bases from V and 0 bases from J, with 6 bases in between. CDR3 sequence (DNA): TGTGCCAGCAGCTTAGACATTCTCTCCTACGAGCAGTACTTC. Encoded protein: CASSLDILSYEQYF.

The V gene is TRBV6-6, the J gene TRBJ1-3; D is undetermined. Trimming removed 6 bases from V and 4 bases from J, with 4 bases in between. Germline assignment: CDR1 MNHNY and CDR2 SVGAGI (reference sequence). This CDR3 spans 11 amino acids. The CDR3 region is CASRYGNTIYF. The CDR3 bases are TGTGCCAGCAGATACGGAAACACCATATATTTT.

The chain couples TRBV27 to TRBJ2-5, with 11 bases aligning to TRBD2. The length of the CDR3 is 15 residues. The ends lost 6 bases at V and 5 bases at J; junction bases unmatched: 8. Germline CDR1 and CDR2: MNHEY and SMNVEV (reference sequence). The CDR3 coding sequence is TGTGCCAGCAGCCTACGACTAGCGGGAAGGGAGACCCAGTACTTC. This sequence encodes CASSLRLAGRETQYF.

The V and J genes are TRBV27 and TRBJ2-1; D is possibly TRBD1 (6 bases). The germline V gene encodes CDR1 MNHEY and CDR2 SMNVEV (reference sequence). V lost 3 bases and J lost 8, with 14 bases in between. The CDR3 has 14 amino acids. The CDR3 nucleotides read TGTGCCAGCAGTTTCAGCCAAACAGGGTATGAGCAGTTCTTC. This codes for CASSFSQTGYEQFF.

The chain combines TRBV4-1 with TRBJ2-5; 9 nucleotides agree with TRBD1. With the DNA end fitting TRBJ2-7 better, the J assignment may be wrong. Germline V CDR1 and CDR2: MGHRA, YSYEKL. The CDR3 is 15 amino acids. CDR3 DNA: TGCGCCAGCAGCCAAAGGACAGGGGTGATCTACGAGCAGTACTTC. This translates into CASSQRTGVIYEQYF.

V is TRBV28 and J is TRBJ2-7; D could derive from TRBD1 or TRBD2 (5 bases each). The CDR3 has 15 residues. V lost 3 bases and J lost 3, with 15 bases in between. Germline V gene lookup returns CDR1 MDHEN and CDR2 SYDVKM. The CDR3 nucleotides read TGTGCCAGCAGTTTGGGACGGCAAACTTTCTACGAGCAGTACTTC. It is translated as CASSLGRQTFYEQYF.

This sequence joins TRBV5-4 and TRBJ1-2; 7 nucleotides match TRBD1. Losses at the gene ends were 6 bases for V and 8 bases for J; bases not matched to a gene: 10. Germline-derived CDR1 and CDR2 are SGHNT and YYREEE (reference sequence). The CDR3 is 13 amino acids. The CDR3 DNA follows: TGTGCCAGCACCCAGACAGGGTCTGGAGGCTACACCTTC. It specifies CASTQTGSGGYTF.

This chain joins TRBV29-1 and TRBJ2-7, with D possibly matching TRBD1 (5 bases). The CDR3 is made up of 11 amino acids. Trimming took off 4 bases at V and 4 bases at J, with 8 bases between the two ends. Germline CDR1 and CDR2: SQVTM and ANQGSEA. The chain's CDR3 is CSVGGTYEQYF. The CDR3 DNA sequence: TGCAGCGTTGGGGGCACTTACGAGCAGTACTTC.

The chain carries TRBV20-1 and TRBJ2-1, with no clear D. V lost 6 bases and J lost 10, with 13 bases in between. CDR1 is DFQATT and CDR2 is SNEGSKA in the germline V gene (reference sequence). This CDR3 is 11 amino acids long. The CDR3 DNA is TGCAGTGCGCTTGCCCCAGGAGAGCAGTTCTTC. It codes for CSALAPGEQFF.

The chain has TRBV2 and TRBJ2-1, with a weak D call TRBD2 (6 bases). This CDR3 contains 13 residues. From germline, CDR1 is SNHLY and CDR2 FYNNEI. V lost 6 bases and J 2 bases, leaving 8 bases between the germline ends. CDR3 sequence: CASRRLAYNEQFF. The CDR3 DNA reads as TGTGCCAGCAGACGACTAGCCTACAATGAGCAGTTCTTC.

The genes are TRBV28 and TRBJ2-3; 7 bases fit TRBD2. The CDR3 covers 17 residues. Losses at the gene ends were 2 bases for V and 3 bases for J; bases not matched to a gene: 11. Germline V gene data show CDR1 as MDHEN and CDR2 as SYDVKM. As DNA, the CDR3 is TGTGCCAGCAGTTTACTAATGCGGGAGTGGGGAACAGATACGCAGTATTTT. It is translated as CASSLLMREWGTDTQYF.

The chain links TRBV27 to TRBJ2-3, with D perhaps TRBD1 or TRBD2 (5 bases each). This CDR3 has 16 amino acids. The germline V gene has CDR1 MNHEY and CDR2 SMNVEV (reference sequence). Trimming took off 3 bases at V and 2 bases at J, with 15 bases between the two ends. CDR3: CASSLGTKGDTDTQYF. The CDR3 coding sequence is TGTGCCAGCAGTTTGGGGACGAAAGGGGACACAGATACGCAGTATTTT.